This T cell receptor (beta chain) was sequenced for a study of blood T cell dynamics during melanoma immunotherapy. Whole-study findings and limits: PBMC repertoires of eventual disease-control patients split at W3 into clonality or diversity gains.

Time point here: pre-treatment baseline. This table comes from immunoSEQ multiplex PCR, and its TCRdb copy is limited to in-frame clones, with some not included. The sample consists of a few thousand clones, approximately 90% of them appearing once. A word on this clone: The target antigen is unknown.

Germline V gives CDR1 WSHSY, CDR2 SAAADI. Trimming shortened V by 5 bases and J by 6 bases, and 8 bases separated the two germline ends. The CDR3 totals 12 residues. Sequencing was performed on blood, taken from a patient treated with checkpoint blockade. The TCR comes from a human donor with melanoma. This chain joins TRBV10-2 and TRBJ2-1; D gene uncertain. The CDR3 spells CASSYLFNEQFF. The CDR3 DNA is TGCGCCAGCAGTTACTTGTTCAATGAGCAGTTCTTC.